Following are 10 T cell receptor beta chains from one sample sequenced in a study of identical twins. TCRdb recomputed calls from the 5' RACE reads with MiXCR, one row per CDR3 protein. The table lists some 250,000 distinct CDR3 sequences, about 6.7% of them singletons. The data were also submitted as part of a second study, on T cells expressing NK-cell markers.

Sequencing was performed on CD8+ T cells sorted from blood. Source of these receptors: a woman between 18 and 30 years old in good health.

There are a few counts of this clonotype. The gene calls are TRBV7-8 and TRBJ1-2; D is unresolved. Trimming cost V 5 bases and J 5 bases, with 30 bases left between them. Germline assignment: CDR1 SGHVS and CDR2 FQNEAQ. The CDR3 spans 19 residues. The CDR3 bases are TGTGCCAGCAGCCCACTCATACTCGGACTGCGCCCCTCCCCTTATGGCTACACCTTC. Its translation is CASSPLILGLRPSPYGYTF.

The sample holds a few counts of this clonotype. CDR3: CASSESGGRSTEAFF. DNA for the CDR3: TGTGCCAGCAGTGAATCTGGGGGGAGAAGCACTGAAGCTTTCTTT. The J gene is TRBJ1-1, the V gene TRBV2, with D possibly matching TRBD1 (5 bases). CDR1 SNHLY and CDR2 FYNNEI come from the germline V gene. This CDR3 has 15 residues. V lost 2 bases and J lost 4, with 14 bases in between.

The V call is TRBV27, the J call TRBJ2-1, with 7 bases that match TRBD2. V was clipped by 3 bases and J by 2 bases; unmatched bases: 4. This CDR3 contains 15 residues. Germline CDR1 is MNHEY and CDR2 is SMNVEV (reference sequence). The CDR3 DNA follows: TGTGCCAGCAGTTTGATGGCGGGAGCCTACAATGAGCAGTTCTTC. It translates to CASSLMAGAYNEQFF.

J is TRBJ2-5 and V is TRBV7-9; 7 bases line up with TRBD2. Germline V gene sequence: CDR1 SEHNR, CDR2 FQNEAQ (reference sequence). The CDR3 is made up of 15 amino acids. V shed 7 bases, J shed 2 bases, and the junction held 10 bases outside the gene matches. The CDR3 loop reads CASTLGGKRQETQYF. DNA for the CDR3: TGTGCCAGCACCCTGGGGGGGAAGCGACAAGAGACCCAGTACTTC.

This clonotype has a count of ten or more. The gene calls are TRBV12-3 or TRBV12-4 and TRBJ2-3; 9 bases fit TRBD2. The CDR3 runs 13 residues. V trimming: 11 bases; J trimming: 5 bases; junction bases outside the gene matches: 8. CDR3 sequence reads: CAVAGGHQDTQYF. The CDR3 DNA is TGTGCCGTCGCGGGGGGGCATCAAGATACGCAGTATTTT.

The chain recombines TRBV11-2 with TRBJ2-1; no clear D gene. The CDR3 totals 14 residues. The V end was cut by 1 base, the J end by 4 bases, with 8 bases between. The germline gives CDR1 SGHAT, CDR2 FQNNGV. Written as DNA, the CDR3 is TGTGCCAGCAGCTTAGGGGGTACGTACAATGAGCAGTTCTTC. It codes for CASSLGGTYNEQFF. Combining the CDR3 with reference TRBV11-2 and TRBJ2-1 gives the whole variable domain EAGVAQSPRYKIIEKRQSVAFWCNPISGHATLYWYQQILGQGPKLLIQFQNNGVVDDSQLPKDRFSAERLKGVDSTLKIQPAKLEDSAVYLCASSLGGTYNEQFFGPGTRLTVL.

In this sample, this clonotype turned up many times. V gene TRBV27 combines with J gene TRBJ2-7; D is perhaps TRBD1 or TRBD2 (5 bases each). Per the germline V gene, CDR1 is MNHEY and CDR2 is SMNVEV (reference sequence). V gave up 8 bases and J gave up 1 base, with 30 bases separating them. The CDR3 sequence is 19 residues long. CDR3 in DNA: TGTGCCAGCGCGGGCTTGGGGGAGCGTCAATTTACCTCATCCTACGAGCAGTACTTC. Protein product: CASAGLGERQFTSSYEQYF.

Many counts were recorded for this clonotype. The CDR3, as DNA: TGCAGCGTTGAAGGCAGGGATGGCTACACCTTC. As protein: CSVEGRDGYTF. The rearrangement uses TRBV29-1 and TRBJ1-2, with D possibly being TRBD1 (5 bases). This CDR3 comprises 11 residues. Germline V gene lookup returns CDR1 SQVTM and CDR2 ANQGSEA. Trimming removed 1 base at V and 6 bases at J, with 6 bases between.

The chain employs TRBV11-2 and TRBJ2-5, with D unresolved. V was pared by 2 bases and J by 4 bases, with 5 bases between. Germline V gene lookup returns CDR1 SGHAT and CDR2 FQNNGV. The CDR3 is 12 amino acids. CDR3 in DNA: TGTGCCAGCAGCTTATTTCGAGAGACCCAGTACTTC. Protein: CASSLFRETQYF.

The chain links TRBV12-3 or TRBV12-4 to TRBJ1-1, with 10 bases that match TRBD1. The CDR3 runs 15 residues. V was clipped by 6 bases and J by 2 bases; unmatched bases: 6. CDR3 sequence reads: CASSDRGRLNTEAFF. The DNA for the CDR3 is TGTGCCAGCAGCGACAGGGGGCGTCTAAACACTGAAGCTTTCTTT.